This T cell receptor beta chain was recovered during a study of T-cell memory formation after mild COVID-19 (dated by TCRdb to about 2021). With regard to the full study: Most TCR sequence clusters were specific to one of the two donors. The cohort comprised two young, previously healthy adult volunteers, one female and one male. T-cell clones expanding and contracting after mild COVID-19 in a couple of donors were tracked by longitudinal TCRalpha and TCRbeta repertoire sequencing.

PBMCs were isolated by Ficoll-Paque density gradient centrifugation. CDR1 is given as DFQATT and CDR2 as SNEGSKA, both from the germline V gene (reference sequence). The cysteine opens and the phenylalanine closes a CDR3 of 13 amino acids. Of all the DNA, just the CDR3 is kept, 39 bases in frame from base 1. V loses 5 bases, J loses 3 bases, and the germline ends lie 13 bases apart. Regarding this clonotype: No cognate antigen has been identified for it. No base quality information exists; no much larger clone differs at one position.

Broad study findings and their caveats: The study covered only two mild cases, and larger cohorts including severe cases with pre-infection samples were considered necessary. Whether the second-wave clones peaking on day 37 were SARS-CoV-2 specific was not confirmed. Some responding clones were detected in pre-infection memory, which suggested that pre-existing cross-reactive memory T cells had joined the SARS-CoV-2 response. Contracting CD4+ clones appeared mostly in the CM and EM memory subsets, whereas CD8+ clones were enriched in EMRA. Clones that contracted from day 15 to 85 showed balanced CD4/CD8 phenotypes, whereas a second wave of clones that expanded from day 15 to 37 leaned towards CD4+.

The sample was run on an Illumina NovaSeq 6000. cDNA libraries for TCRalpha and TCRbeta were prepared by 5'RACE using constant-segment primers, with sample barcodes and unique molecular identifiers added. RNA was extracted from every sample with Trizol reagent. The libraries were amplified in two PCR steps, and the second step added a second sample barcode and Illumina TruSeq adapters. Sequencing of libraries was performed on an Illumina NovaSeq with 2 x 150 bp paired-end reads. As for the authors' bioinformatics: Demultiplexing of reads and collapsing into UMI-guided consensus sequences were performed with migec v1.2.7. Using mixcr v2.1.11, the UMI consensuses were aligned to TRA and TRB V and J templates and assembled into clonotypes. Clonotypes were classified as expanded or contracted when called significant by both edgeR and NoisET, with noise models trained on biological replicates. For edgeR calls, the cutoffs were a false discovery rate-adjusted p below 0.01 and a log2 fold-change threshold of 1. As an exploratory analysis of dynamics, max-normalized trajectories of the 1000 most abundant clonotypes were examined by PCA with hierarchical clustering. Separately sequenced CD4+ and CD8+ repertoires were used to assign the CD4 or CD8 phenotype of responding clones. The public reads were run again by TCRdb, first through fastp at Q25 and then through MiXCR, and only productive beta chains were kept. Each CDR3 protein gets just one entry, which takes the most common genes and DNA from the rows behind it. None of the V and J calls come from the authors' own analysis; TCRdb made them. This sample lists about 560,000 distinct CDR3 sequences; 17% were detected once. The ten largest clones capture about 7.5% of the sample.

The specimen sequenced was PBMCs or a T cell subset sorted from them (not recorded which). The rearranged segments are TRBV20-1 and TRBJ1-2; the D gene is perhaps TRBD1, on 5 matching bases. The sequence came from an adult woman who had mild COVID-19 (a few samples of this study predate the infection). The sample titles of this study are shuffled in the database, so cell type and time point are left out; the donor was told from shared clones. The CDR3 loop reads CSAERGPDYGYTF. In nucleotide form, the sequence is TGCAGTGCTGAACGGGGCCCAGACTATGGCTACACCTTC.